This is a list of T cell receptor beta chains from one sample in a study of CD8+ T cells in alopecia areata. Profiling relied on immunoSEQ multiplex PCR, and the TCRdb table lists in-frame clones only, not all of them. The repertoire holds about 200,000 clones, with just over 55% as singletons. Source material: CD8+ T cells sorted from blood. The receptors were sampled from a human donor in good health. CDR3s include the opening cysteine and the closing phenylalanine or tryptophan. Each record gives: D gene, J gene, clone size, V gene, CDR3 protein, CDR3 DNA. D genes are given only for firm matches. Clone size appears in some rows only: once, few, many, or a class for an expanded clone.

>-|TRBJ1-1|-|TRBV5-1
CASRLGMNTEAFF
TGCGCCAGCAGATTGGGCATGAACACTGAAGCTTTCTTT
>-|TRBJ2-7|-|TRBV6-5
CASSTMDSHEQYF
TGTGCCAGCAGTACCATGGACAGCCACGAGCAGTACTTC
>-|TRBJ2-1|-|TRBV13
CASSDGRDLSYNEQFF
TGTGCCAGCAGCGACGGACGGGACCTATCCTACAATGAGCAGTTCTTC
>TRBD2|TRBJ2-5|few|TRBV6-6
CASSEREAPETQYF
TGTGCCAGCAGTGAGCGGGAGGCCCCGGAGACCCAGTACTTC
>-|TRBJ2-7|once|TRBV9
CASSVAGSGAPYEQYF
TGTGCCAGCAGCGTAGCGGGATCAGGTGCCCCCTACGAGCAGTACTTC
>TRBD2|TRBJ2-1|-|TRBV5-6
CASSPTSGGDNEQFF
TGTGCCAGCAGCCCAACTAGCGGGGGAGACAATGAGCAGTTCTTC
>TRBD1|TRBJ2-3|few|TRBV29-1
CSVEGQGGLSTDTQYF
TGCAGCGTTGAGGGACAGGGAGGGTTGAGCACAGATACGCAGTATTTT
>-|TRBJ1-5|-|TRBV6-4
CASIGVPNQPQHF
TGTGCCAGCATAGGAGTACCCAATCAGCCCCAGCATTTT
>TRBD2|TRBJ2-1|-|TRBV6-1
CAGRGGGANEQFF
TGTGCCGGTCGAGGCGGGGGGGCCAATGAGCAGTTCTTC
>-|TRBJ2-5|few|TRBV5-1
CASSSRLQETQYF
TGCGCCAGCAGCTCGCGGCTCCAAGAGACCCAGTACTTC
>-|TRBJ1-1|-|TRBV7-9
CASRLGTELAFF
TGTGCCAGCCGGCTTGGGACGGAACTAGCTTTCTTT
>TRBD2|TRBJ2-7|-|TRBV13
CASSPGLAYEQYF
TGTGCCAGCAGCCCGGGACTAGCCTACGAGCAGTACTTC
>-|TRBJ1-2|-|TRBV29-1
CSVEGNFYGYTF
TGCAGCGTCGAGGGCAACTTCTATGGCTACACCTTC
>-|TRBJ2-5|-|TRBV30
CAWSYSEAQYF
TGTGCCTGGAGCTATTCCGAGGCCCAGTACTTC
>-|TRBJ1-2|-|TRBV5-6
CASSLSTGHYGYTF
TGTGCCAGCAGCTTGTCTACAGGGCACTATGGCTACACCTTC
>-|TRBJ1-6|-|TRBV4-1
CASSQALGNSPLHF
TGCGCCAGCAGCCAAGCGCTCGGGAATTCACCCCTCCACTTT
>-|TRBJ1-1|few|TRBV5-1
CASSLARNTEAFF
TGCGCCAGCAGCTTGGCTCGGAACACTGAAGCTTTCTTT
>TRBD1|TRBJ1-2|-|TRBV7-9
CASSSPTPGQHYGYTF
TGTGCCAGCAGCTCCCCTACCCCGGGACAGCACTATGGCTACACCTTC
>-|TRBJ2-1|-|TRBV4-1
CASSQDPDNEQFF
TGCGCCAGCAGCCAAGACCCGGACAATGAGCAGTTCTTC
>-|TRBJ1-6|few|TRBV12-5
CASRSGNSPLHF
TGTGCTAGTAGGTCGGGGAATTCACCCCTCCACTTT
>TRBD1|TRBJ1-2|-|TRBV25-1
CASSAWTGDPNYGYTF
TGTGCCAGCAGTGCCTGGACAGGAGATCCTAACTATGGCTACACCTTC
>-|TRBJ2-5|-|TRBV2
CASSEEEGYQETQYF
TGTGCCAGCAGTGAAGAGGAGGGCTACCAAGAGACCCAGTACTTC
>-|TRBJ1-2|-|TRBV18
CASSPYGYTF
TGTGCCAGCTCACCCTATGGCTACACCTTC
>TRBD1|TRBJ1-5|-|TRBV29-1
CSAGDEGANQPQHF
TGCAGCGCCGGAGATGAGGGGGCGAATCAGCCCCAGCATTTT
>TRBD1|TRBJ1-2|few|TRBV13
CASSQGQGNDYGYTF
TGTGCCAGCAGCCAGGGACAGGGAAATGACTATGGCTACACCTTC
>TRBD1|TRBJ1-1|-|TRBV25-1
CASSEYKTGQVNTEAFF
TGTGCCAGCAGTGAATATAAGACAGGACAGGTGAACACTGAAGCTTTCTTT
>TRBD1|TRBJ1-3|-|TRBV12-5
CASGLVLRDRGLRGNTIYF
TGTGCTAGTGGTTTGGTCCTCCGGGACAGGGGTCTGCGGGGAAACACCATATATTTT
>TRBD1|TRBJ1-1|once|TRBV4-1
CASSQSQGGSTEAFF
TGCGCCAGCAGCCAATCACAGGGGGGGAGCACTGAAGCTTTCTTT
>TRBD1|TRBJ2-7|-|TRBV29-1
CILPQGTGEQYF
TGCATCCTACCACAGGGGACGGGCGAGCAGTACTTC
>-|TRBJ2-5|-|TRBV13
CASSLGGAAETQYF
TGTGCCAGCAGCTTAGGTGGGGCCGCGGAGACCCAGTACTTC
>-|TRBJ2-7|once|TRBV28
CASSFTYDEQYF
TGTGCCAGCAGCTTCACATACGACGAGCAGTACTTC
>-|TRBJ1-1|-|TRBV9
CASSVEGQRNTEAFF
TGTGCCAGCAGCGTAGAAGGCCAACGGAACACTGAAGCTTTCTTT
>-|TRBJ1-1|-|TRBV6-5
CASRSRGAAEAFF
TGTGCCAGCAGATCCCGGGGGGCGGCTGAAGCTTTCTTT
>-|TRBJ2-6|few|TRBV7-9
CASSNTGRLSGANVLTF
TGTGCCAGCAGCAATACAGGGCGACTCTCTGGGGCCAACGTCCTGACTTTC
>-|TRBJ1-1|-|TRBV6-5
CASSYAAGGNTEAFF
TGTGCCAGCAGTTACGCGGCGGGCGGGAACACTGAAGCTTTCTTT
>TRBD2|TRBJ2-1|-|TRBV4-2
CASSQPVPSGGWYEQFF
TGTGCCAGCAGCCAACCCGTCCCCAGCGGGGGGTGGTACGAGCAGTTCTTC
>-|TRBJ2-1|-|TRBV27
CASSSGGGVEQFF
TGTGCCAGCAGTTCAGGAGGCGGGGTTGAGCAGTTCTTC
>TRBD2|TRBJ2-7|-|TRBV25-1
CASSESPGGEQYF
TGTGCCAGCAGTGAATCTCCGGGGGGCGAGCAGTACTTC
>-|TRBJ2-2|few|TRBV30
CAWARASTGELFF
TGTGCCTGGGCCCGGGCGAGTACCGGGGAGCTGTTTTTT
>TRBD1|TRBJ1-2|-|TRBV5-1
CASWDPGGTNYGYTF
TGCGCCAGCTGGGACCCAGGGGGCACAAACTATGGCTACACCTTC
>-|TRBJ2-5|-|TRBV9
CASSVGGKETQYF
TGTGCCAGCAGCGTAGGCGGGAAAGAGACCCAGTACTTC
>-|TRBJ2-4|-|TRBV27
CASSPIENAQNIQYF
TGTGCCAGCAGTCCCATTGAAAATGCACAAAACATTCAGTACTTC
>-|TRBJ1-2|few|TRBV19
CASSYIDGNYGYTF
TGTGCCAGTAGCTACATCGACGGTAACTATGGCTACACCTTC
>-|TRBJ1-1|-|TRBV29-1
CSVESMNTEAFF
TGCAGCGTTGAATCTATGAACACTGAAGCTTTCTTT
>TRBD1|TRBJ1-2|few|TRBV6-5
CASSYSTQGYGYTF
TGTGCCAGCAGTTACTCGACACAGGGGTATGGCTACACCTTC
>-|TRBJ1-6|once|TRBV4-2
CASSLQSKADTYNSPLHF
TGTGCCAGCAGCCTTCAGAGCAAAGCAGACACCTATAATTCACCCCTCCACTTT
>-|TRBJ1-5|-|TRBV4-1
CASSLSRESNQPQHF
TGCGCCAGCAGCCTGTCGAGGGAGAGCAATCAGCCCCAGCATTTT
>TRBD1|TRBJ1-1|-|TRBV27
CASSLSTGATEAFF
TGTGCCAGCAGTTTATCGACAGGGGCCACTGAAGCTTTCTTT